The 20 T cell receptor beta chains in this list originate from one sample, sequenced in a study of molecular identifiers for immune sequencing clone quantification (dated by TCRdb to the late 2010s). The library relied on PCR. Sequenced on an Illumina HiSeq 4000. The raw public reads went through TCRdb reprocessing: fastp at Q25, MiXCR clone calling, in-frame beta chains kept. Identical CDR3 protein sequences are pooled into one entry, listed with their most common genes and DNA. In all, the sample holds 70,000 to 95,000 distinct CDR3 sequences, and 15% to 20% of those were seen once. The ten largest clonotypes hold about 0.85% of the sample. The material sequenced was naive CD8+ T cells from blood, with Jurkat cell RNA spiked in. Reading the label with the study, this specimen's cell subset or site is: FACS-sorted CD8+CD4-CCR7+CD45RA+ naive T cells. The receptors derive from a human donor in good health. Some libraries in this study had Jurkat cell RNA spiked in.

This clonotype was observed many times. The junction does not match germline at one end; this may be a read error. The V and J genes are TRBV7-9 and TRBJ2-7; D not resolved. Germline V lookup: CDR1 SEHNR, CDR2 FQNEAQ (reference sequence). The CDR3 has 16 amino acids. CDR3 sequence (DNA): TGTGCCTGCAGCCCGCCTTGGGGTACATCGATCGACGAGCAGTACTTC. This encodes CACSPPWGTSIDEQYF.

On this clonotype itself: The junction shows a germline mismatch at one end, possibly a read error. The chain employs TRBV7-3 and TRBJ2-3; TRBD2 aligns across 10 bases. Germline-derived CDR1 and CDR2 are SGHTA and FQGTGA. The CDR3 length is 16 residues. CDR3 residues: CVSSFRGAGGLDTQYF. In nucleotides, the CDR3 is TGTGTCAGCAGCTTCAGAGGAGCGGGAGGGTTAGATACGCAGTATTTT. The entire variable domain, with the rest obtained from reference TRBV7-3 and TRBJ2-3, is as follows: GAGVSQTPSNKVTEKGKYVELRCDPISGHTALYWYRQSLGQGPEFLIYFQGTGAADDSGLPNDRFFAVRPEGSVSTLKIQRTERGDSAVYLCVSSFRGAGGLDTQYFGPGTRLTVL.

This clonotype was counted many times. This chain connects TRBV7-9 to TRBJ1-5; 7 bases align to TRBD1. The CDR3 totals 15 residues. The V segment lost 4 bases and the J segment 7 bases; nucleotides outside the gene matches: 10. Germline V gives CDR1 SEHNR, CDR2 FQNEAQ (reference sequence). The CDR3 loop reads CASSSDRASGQPQHF. The DNA of the CDR3 is TGTGCCAGCAGCTCCGACAGGGCGTCTGGGCAGCCCCAGCATTTT.

At least ten counts were recorded for this clonotype. V and J are TRBV11-2 and TRBJ2-1; D tentatively fits TRBD1 or TRBD2 (5 bases each). CDR3 length: 12 residues. Germline V gene data show CDR1 as SGHAT and CDR2 as FQNNGV. V was trimmed by 2 bases and J by 10 bases, leaving 9 bases between them. CDR3 region: CASSLWDEEQFF. The CDR3 DNA reads TGTGCCAGCAGCTTATGGGACGAAGAGCAGTTCTTC.

This clonotype was found many times. The rearrangement links TRBV30 to TRBJ2-3, with TRBD2 matching 11 bases. The CDR3 is 17 residues long. CDR1 is GTSNPN and CDR2 is SVGIG in the germline V gene (reference sequence). V lost 0 bases and J lost 0; bases outside the gene matches: 5. CDR3: CAWSVQGLAASTDTQYF. CDR3 DNA sequence: TGTGCCTGGAGTGTACAGGGACTAGCGGCTAGCACAGATACGCAGTATTTT.

This clonotype was seen at least ten times. The chain is built from TRBV7-9 and TRBJ2-5; D is ambiguous. CDR3 size: 12 residues. The V and J ends lost 6 bases and 5 bases respectively, with 10 bases between them. Germline V lookup: CDR1 SEHNR, CDR2 FQNEAQ (reference sequence). The chain's CDR3 is CASSRWPETQYF. In DNA form, the CDR3 reads TGTGCCAGCAGTCGATGGCCGGAGACCCAGTACTTC.

This clonotype has a count of ten or more. J is TRBJ1-3 and V is TRBV21-1; TRBD1, the table's D call, lacks a check against the DNA. TRBV21-1 is an annotated pseudogene. The CDR3 has 17 residues. The CDR3 here is CASTTIRDADSGNTIYF. CDR3 coding DNA: TGTGCCAGCACTACTATCCGGGACGCCGACTCTGGAAACACCATATATTTT.

This clonotype was seen ten or more times. The rearrangement uses TRBV5-5 and TRBJ2-7, with D possibly matching TRBD2 (6 bases). Between the trimmed V and J ends, which lost 0 bases and 3 bases, there was a span of 13 bases. There are 15 residues in the CDR3. Germline V gene lookup returns CDR1 SGHKS and CDR2 YYEKEE (reference sequence). CDR3 DNA sequence: TGTGCCAGCAGCTTGGAGGAGGGCGGGAACTACGAGCAGTACTTC. The encoded protein is CASSLEEGGNYEQYF. Full variable domain (missing parts from reference TRBV5-5 and TRBJ2-7): DAGVTQSPTHLIKTRGQQVTLRCSPISGHKSVSWYQQVLGQGPQFIFQYYEKEERGRGNFPDRFSARQFPNYSSELNVNALLLGDSALYLCASSLEEGGNYEQYFGPGTRLTVT.

This clonotype was seen ten or more times. The chain has TRBV7-9 and TRBJ1-5; D is ambiguous. V was cut by 1 base and J by 2 bases, with 9 bases left in between. The germline V gene has CDR1 SEHNR and CDR2 FQNEAQ (reference sequence). The CDR3 has 15 residues. The CDR3, as DNA: TGTGCCAGCAGCTTAGGGGATATGGGCAATCAGCCCCAGCATTTT. Translated: CASSLGDMGNQPQHF.

This clonotype was observed at least ten times. This sequence joins TRBV6-2 or TRBV6-3 and TRBJ2-7; D uncertain. Germline-derived CDR1 and CDR2 are MNHEY and SVGEGT. The CDR3 length is 11 residues. Trimming removed 5 bases from V and 5 bases from J, with 7 bases in between. As DNA, the CDR3 is TGTGCCAGCAGTAACCCAGACGAGCAGTACTTC. Protein: CASSNPDEQYF.

The table lists this clonotype with a few counts. The chain recombines TRBV19 with TRBJ2-7; 9 bases line up with TRBD2. Trimming cost V 3 bases and J 6 bases; bases outside gene matches: 9. CDR3 length equals 15 residues. CDR1 and CDR2 from the germline V gene are LNHDA and SQIVND (reference sequence). The CDR3, as DNA: TGTGCCAGTAGTATGACAGCTAGCGGGACTCGCGAGCAGTACTTC. This codes for CASSMTASGTREQYF.

This clonotype was detected only once. J is TRBJ2-6 and V is TRBV4-2, with 7 bases fitting TRBD1. CDR3 length: 16 amino acids. Germline assignment: CDR1 LGHNA and CDR2 YNFKEQ. The trim removed 1 base at V and 9 bases at J, leaving 9 bases unmatched. The CDR3 region is CASSQVPGGQLNVLTF. The DNA for the CDR3 is TGTGCCAGCAGCCAAGTCCCAGGGGGTCAGCTCAACGTCCTGACTTTC.

CDR3 sequence: CASNLGQTSTDTQYF. The DNA of the CDR3 is TGTGCCAGCAACCTGGGACAGACGAGCACAGATACGCAGTATTTT. The chain links TRBV27 to TRBJ2-3; 7 nucleotides line up with TRBD1. The CDR3 spans 15 residues. V was clipped by 7 bases and J by 0 bases; unmatched bases: 7. Per the germline V gene, CDR1 is MNHEY and CDR2 is SMNVEV (reference sequence).

This clonotype was recorded at least ten times. This chain joins TRBV12-3 or TRBV12-4 and TRBJ2-3; 10 nucleotides agree with TRBD2. CDR3 length: 14 residues. Germline trimming cut 3 bases from V and 3 bases from J; bases unmatched to any gene: 0. CDR3 DNA: TGTGCCAGCAGTTTGGGACTAGCGACAGATACGCAGTATTTT. It specifies CASSLGLATDTQYF.

Note on this clonotype: This may come from a read error, since a much larger clone is one base off. The rearrangement links TRBV6-5 to TRBJ2-6; D is ambiguous. Trimming pared 4 bases from V and 0 bases from J, leaving 7 bases between. Germline V gene lookup returns CDR1 MNHEY and CDR2 SVGAGI. The CDR3 spans 15 residues. The CDR3 spells CASSSLNSGANVLTF. CDR3 nucleotides: TGTGCCAGCAGTTCCCTCAACTCTGGGGCCAACGTCCTGACTTTC.

This clonotype was observed at least ten times. The rearrangement uses TRBV28 and TRBJ2-7; D assignment may be TRBD1 or TRBD2 (5 bases each). The V end was cut by 4 bases, the J end by 2 bases, with 15 bases between. Germline V gene data show CDR1 as MDHEN and CDR2 as SYDVKM. This CDR3 is built from 15 residues. CDR3 amino acids: CASSYRGPAAYEQYF. CDR3 DNA: TGTGCCAGCAGTTATCGGGGCCCAGCGGCCTACGAGCAGTACTTC. The entire variable domain, with the rest obtained from reference TRBV28 and TRBJ2-7, is as follows: DVKVTQSSRYLVKRTGEKVFLECVQDMDHENMFWYRQDPGLGLRLIYFSYDVKMKEKGDIPEGYSVSREKKERFSLILESASTNQTSMYLCASSYRGPAAYEQYFGPGTRLTVT.

In this sample, this clonotype turned up many times. The chain employs TRBV5-6 and TRBJ2-1; the D gene is possibly TRBD1 (6 bases). V lost 6 bases, J lost 4 bases, and 17 bases lay in between. Germline assignment: CDR1 SGHDT and CDR2 YYEEEE. This CDR3 region has 15 residues. The CDR3 DNA reads TGTGCCAGCAACCTTCCCCGGGACATTTACAATGAGCAGTTCTTC. It translates to CASNLPRDIYNEQFF. The whole variable domain, remainder taken from reference TRBV5-6 and TRBJ2-1, is DAGVTQSPTHLIKTRGQQVTLRCSPKSGHDTVSWYQQALGQGPQFIFQYYEEEERQRGNFPDRFSGHQFPNYSSELNVNALLLGDSALYLCASNLPRDIYNEQFFGPGTRLTVL.

The rearrangement links TRBV7-6 to TRBJ1-3; a possible D gene is TRBD1 (6 bases). CDR1 and CDR2 (germline): SGHVS, FNYEAQ. This CDR3 is built from 14 residues. Trimming shortened V by 5 bases and J by 2 bases, and 10 bases separated the two germline ends. DNA for the CDR3: TGTGCCAGCAGCCCCACAGGGACTGGAAACACCATATATTTT. This codes for CASSPTGTGNTIYF.

This clonotype was recorded many times. The chain employs TRBV4-2 and TRBJ2-3, with D unresolved. The CDR3 is 14 residues long. Germline CDR1 LGHNA, CDR2 YNFKEQ. V lost 3 bases and J 1 base, leaving 8 bases between the germline ends. The CDR3 nucleotides are TGTGCCAGCAGCCAGGGGTCGGGCACAGATACGCAGTATTTT. It specifies CASSQGSGTDTQYF.

Remarks on this clonotype: At one boundary the junction diverges from the germline segment, which might be a read error. V usage is TRBV29-1 and J usage is TRBJ2-3; D tentatively fits TRBD1 or TRBD2 (5 bases each). Germline-derived CDR1 and CDR2 are SQVTM and ANQGSEA. CDR3 length: 14 amino acids. CDR3 nucleotide sequence: TGCAGCGCCGGGGTTCTTTCCAGCACAGGTACGCAGTATTTT. It translates to CSAGVLSSTGTQYF.